This T cell receptor beta chain was identified in a study of blood T cell repertoires in COVID-19. As for the study in general: Acute and convalescent COVID-19 samples came from the United States, Italy and Spain. Sample material is recorded as cDNA or gDNA derived from T cells, B-cell-depleted T cells, or PBMCs.

Original handling: Scientists estimated how many nucleated cells there were by amplifying reference gene primers. Libraries were prepared by immunoSEQ multiplex PCR; TCRdb keeps only in-frame clonotypes and omits some of them. The DNA gave D and trimming, while V, J and clone size come from that table. The table has about 140,000 clones, over 75% seen once. Germline lookup yields CDR1 GTSNPN and CDR2 SVGIG (reference sequence). J gave up 3 bases and V 0 bases, and 4 bases lay outside the gene matches. The CDR3 consists of 15 residues. This clone was seen a handful of times. Sequenced: peripheral blood. The origin of this receptor is a man in his fifties or sixties with acute or convalescent COVID-19. The genes are TRBV30 and TRBJ1-3, with 8 bases that match TRBD1. This chain's CDR3 is CAWSVLTGVGNTIYF. CDR3 DNA sequence: TGTGCCTGGAGTGTACTGACAGGGGTTGGAAACACCATATATTTT.